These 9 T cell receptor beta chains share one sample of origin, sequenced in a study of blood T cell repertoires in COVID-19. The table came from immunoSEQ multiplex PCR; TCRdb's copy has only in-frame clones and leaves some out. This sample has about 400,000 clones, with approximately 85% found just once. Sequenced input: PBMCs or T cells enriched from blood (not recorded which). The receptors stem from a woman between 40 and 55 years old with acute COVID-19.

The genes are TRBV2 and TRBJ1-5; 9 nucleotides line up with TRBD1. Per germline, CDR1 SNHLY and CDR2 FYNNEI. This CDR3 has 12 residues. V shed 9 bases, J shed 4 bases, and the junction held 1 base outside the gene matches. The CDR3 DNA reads TGTGCCAGTGACAGGGGGAATCAGCCCCAGCATTTT. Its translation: CASDRGNQPQHF.

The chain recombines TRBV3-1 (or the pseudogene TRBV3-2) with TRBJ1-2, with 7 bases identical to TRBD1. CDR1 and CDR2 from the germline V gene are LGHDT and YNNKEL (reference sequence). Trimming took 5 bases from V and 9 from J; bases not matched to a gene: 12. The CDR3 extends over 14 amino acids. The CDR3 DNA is TGTGCCAGCAGCAGGGACAGTGCTACTATCCGCTACACCTTC. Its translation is CASSRDSATIRYTF.

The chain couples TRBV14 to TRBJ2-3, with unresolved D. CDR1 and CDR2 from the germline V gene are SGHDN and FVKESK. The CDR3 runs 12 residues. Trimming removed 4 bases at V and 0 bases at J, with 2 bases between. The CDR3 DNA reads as TGTGCCAGCAGCCCTAGCACAGATACGCAGTATTTT. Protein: CASSPSTDTQYF.

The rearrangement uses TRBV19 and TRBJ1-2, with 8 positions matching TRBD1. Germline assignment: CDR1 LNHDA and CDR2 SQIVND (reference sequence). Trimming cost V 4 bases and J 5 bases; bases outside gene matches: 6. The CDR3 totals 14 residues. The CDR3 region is CASSTRQGRYGYTF. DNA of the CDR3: TGTGCCAGTAGTACCCGACAGGGGCGATATGGCTACACCTTC.

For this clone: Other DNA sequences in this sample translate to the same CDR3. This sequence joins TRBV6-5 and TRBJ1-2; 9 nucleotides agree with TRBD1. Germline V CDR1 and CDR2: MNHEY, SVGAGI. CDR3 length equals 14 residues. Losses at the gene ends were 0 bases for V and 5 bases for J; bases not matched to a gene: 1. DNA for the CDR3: TGTGCCAGCAGTTACTCGGGACAGGGTTATGGCTACACCTTC. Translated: CASSYSGQGYGYTF.

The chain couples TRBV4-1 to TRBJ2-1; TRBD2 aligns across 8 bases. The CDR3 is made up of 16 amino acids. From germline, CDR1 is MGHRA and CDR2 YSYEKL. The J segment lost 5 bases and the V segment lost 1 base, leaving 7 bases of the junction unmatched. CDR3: CASSQGRGGPNNEQFF. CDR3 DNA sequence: TGCGCCAGCAGCCAAGGACGGGGGGGCCCCAACAATGAGCAGTTCTTC.

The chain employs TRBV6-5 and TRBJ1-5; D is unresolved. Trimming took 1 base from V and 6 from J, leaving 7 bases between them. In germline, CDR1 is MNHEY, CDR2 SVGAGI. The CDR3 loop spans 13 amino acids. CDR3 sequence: CASSYWEGQPQHF. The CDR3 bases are TGTGCCAGCAGTTACTGGGAGGGTCAGCCCCAGCATTTT.

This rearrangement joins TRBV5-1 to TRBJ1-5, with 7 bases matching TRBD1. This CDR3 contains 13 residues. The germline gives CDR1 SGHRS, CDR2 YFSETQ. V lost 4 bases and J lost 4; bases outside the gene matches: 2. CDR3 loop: CASSEQGNQPQHF. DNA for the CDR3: TGCGCCAGCAGCGAACAGGGGAATCAGCCCCAGCATTTT.

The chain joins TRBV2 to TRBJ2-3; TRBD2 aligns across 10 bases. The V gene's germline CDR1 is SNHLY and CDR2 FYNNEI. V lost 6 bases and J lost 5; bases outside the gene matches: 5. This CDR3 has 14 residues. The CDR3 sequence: CASRLAGKQDTQYF. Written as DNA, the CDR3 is TGTGCCAGCAGACTAGCGGGGAAACAAGATACGCAGTATTTT.